What follows are 24 T cell receptor beta chains derived from one specimen sequenced in a study of CD8 T cells in Susac syndrome. RNA was extracted with the RNeasy kit, and a quantity of about 0.45 to 1 ug was reverse transcribed using random hexamers. MiXCR, applied by TCRdb to the immunoSEQ multiplex PCR reads, yields one record per CDR3 protein. The table records about 50,000 distinct CDR3 sequences, 90% to 95% of them present only once. The sequenced sample consisted of CD8+ T cells from PBMCs. The receptors were sampled from a human donor with multiple sclerosis.

This chain joins TRBV29-1 and TRBJ1-1; no firm D call. The length of the CDR3 is 14 residues. Germline assignment: CDR1 SQVTM and CDR2 ANQGSEA. V shed 2 bases and J shed 0 bases, with 10 bases lying between them. CDR3 region: CSVERVEVNTEAFF. For the CDR3, the DNA is TGCAGCGTTGAAAGGGTGGAGGTGAACACTGAAGCTTTCTTT.

This clonotype showed up just once. The chain has TRBV7-9 and TRBJ2-5, with D unclear. Trimming took off 4 bases at V and 5 bases at J, with 14 bases between the two ends. The CDR3 loop spans 14 amino acids. Germline V gene lookup returns CDR1 SEHNR and CDR2 FQNEAQ (reference sequence). The CDR3 protein is CASSSGYAEETQYF. CDR3 coding DNA: TGTGCCAGCAGCTCCGGTTACGCTGAGGAGACCCAGTACTTC.

V and J are TRBV6-5 and TRBJ1-2; the D is unclear. Germline-derived CDR1 and CDR2 are MNHEY and SVGAGI. CDR3 size: 15 residues. The V and J ends lost 2 bases and 4 bases respectively, with 14 bases between them. For the CDR3, the DNA is TGTGCCAGCAGTTACCAAAGATGGTATGGCTATGGCTACACCTTC. Amino acid sequence: CASSYQRWYGYGYTF.

This sequence joins TRBV7-9 and TRBJ2-1, with a weak D call TRBD1 (6 bases). The germline V and J ends were trimmed by 4 bases and 3 bases, with 13 bases remaining between them. The CDR3 contains 15 residues. CDR1 is SEHNR and CDR2 is FQNEAQ in the germline V gene (reference sequence). CDR3 DNA sequence: TGTGCCAGCAGCTCTGGACAGAAACGCTACAATGAGCAGTTCTTC. It specifies CASSSGQKRYNEQFF.

The chain carries TRBV15 and TRBJ1-2; D is uncertain. The V gene's germline CDR1 is LNHNV and CDR2 YYDKDF (reference sequence). The CDR3 consists of 15 residues. V was shortened by 0 bases and J by 3 bases, with 11 bases between the two germline ends. CDR3 nucleotide sequence: TGTGCCACCAGCAGAGAGAGGGTCTTGGACTATGGCTACACCTTC. Its translation: CATSRERVLDYGYTF.

The chain is built from TRBV7-9 and TRBJ1-1, with TRBD1 matching over 7 bases. Trimming cost V 6 bases and J 0 bases; bases outside gene matches: 7. The length of the CDR3 is 15 residues. CDR1 and CDR2 (germline): SEHNR, FQNEAQ (reference sequence). CDR3 DNA sequence: TGTGCCAGCAGGAACGAGGGACAGCTGAACACTGAAGCTTTCTTT. Its protein is CASRNEGQLNTEAFF.

The chain has TRBV20-1 and TRBJ2-1; a weak D match, TRBD2 (6 bases). The CDR3 length is 16 residues. With 3 bases removed from V and 10 bases from J, the gap between germline ends came to 25 bases. Germline values: CDR1 DFQATT, CDR2 SNEGSKA (reference sequence). As DNA, the CDR3 is TGCAGTGCTAGCAACCGGGACTCGATTTTAATGGCCGAGCAGTTCTTC. Amino acid sequence: CSASNRDSILMAEQFF.

The CDR3 coding sequence is TGTGCCAGCAGCCAGGCGGGACTAGCGGACTACAATGAGCAGTTCTTC. It encodes CASSQAGLADYNEQFF. The chain joins TRBV4-2 to TRBJ2-1; 11 bases agree with TRBD2. CDR1 and CDR2 (germline): LGHNA, YNFKEQ. J was trimmed by 3 bases and V by 3 bases; bases with no gene match: 4. This CDR3 has 16 amino acids.

The chain combines TRBV2 with TRBJ2-7; TRBD2 is a possible D gene (7 bases). This CDR3 has 14 residues. The germline gives CDR1 SNHLY, CDR2 FYNNEI. The germline V and J ends were trimmed by 3 bases and 4 bases, with 13 bases remaining between them. Written as DNA, the CDR3 is TGTGCCAGCAGTGATGGCGGGGGCTTATACGAGCAGTACTTC. Amino acids: CASSDGGGLYEQYF.

V usage is TRBV3-1 and J usage is TRBJ1-3; D perhaps matches TRBD1 (5 bases). The germline V and J ends were trimmed by 1 base and 1 base, with 14 bases remaining between them. CDR1 LGHDT and CDR2 YNNKEL come from the germline V gene (reference sequence). The CDR3 totals 17 residues. The CDR3 reads CASSQGAGRISGNTIYF. The CDR3 region has the DNA TGTGCCAGCAGCCAAGGTGCAGGGAGAATTTCTGGAAACACCATATATTTT.

The chain employs TRBV7-9 and TRBJ1-3; D gene uncertain. The CDR3 loop spans 14 amino acids. The germline V gene encodes CDR1 SEHNR and CDR2 FQNEAQ (reference sequence). Trimming left V 4 bases short and J 0 bases short, with 7 bases between. CDR3 protein: CASSYWNSGNTIYF. The DNA of the CDR3 is TGTGCCAGCAGCTACTGGAACTCTGGAAACACCATATATTTT.

The gene calls are TRBV11-1 and TRBJ2-3; 7 bases fit TRBD1. Germline CDR1 SGHAT, CDR2 FQDESV (reference sequence). V was clipped by 2 bases and J by 2 bases; unmatched bases: 19. The length of the CDR3 is 20 residues. The CDR3 DNA reads as TGTGCCAGCAGCTTACAGCCCCCGACGGACAGGACACTCTTCACAGATACGCAGTATTTT. Translated, it gives CASSLQPPTDRTLFTDTQYF.

The chain employs TRBV5-1 and TRBJ1-5; no definite D call. Trimming left V 2 bases short and J 4 bases short, with 7 bases between. This CDR3 is built from 13 residues. Looked up from germline, CDR1 is SGHRS and CDR2 is YFSETQ. CDR3: CASSLRPNQPQHF. The CDR3 DNA reads as TGCGCCAGCAGCTTAAGGCCAAATCAGCCCCAGCATTTT. Complete variable domain (other parts from reference TRBV5-1 and TRBJ1-5): KAGVTQTPRYLIKTRGQQVTLSCSPISGHRSVSWYQQTPGQGLQFLFEYFSETQRNKGNFPGRFSGRQFSNSRSEMNVSTLELGDSALYLCASSLRPNQPQHFGDGTRLSIL.

The chain has TRBV7-9 and TRBJ2-6; unclear D gene. In germline, CDR1 is SEHNR, CDR2 FQNEAQ (reference sequence). The CDR3 sequence is 13 residues long. V was cut by 5 bases and J by 13 bases, with 15 bases left in between. The CDR3 nucleotides are TGTGCCAGCAGCCCTGCCTCATCGAAGGTCCTGACTTTC. Translating it yields CASSPASSKVLTF.

J is TRBJ1-1 and V is TRBV7-3; no clear D. Trimming removed 5 bases from V and 2 bases from J, with 15 bases in between. This CDR3 region has 15 residues. Germline lookup yields CDR1 SGHTA and CDR2 FQGTGA. CDR3 residues: CASSPAVLLNTEAFF. Here the CDR3 DNA reads TGTGCCAGCAGCCCGGCGGTCCTTCTTAACACTGAAGCTTTCTTT.

The chain carries TRBV5-1 and TRBJ1-2; D ambiguous. Germline V gene data show CDR1 as SGHRS and CDR2 as YFSETQ. The CDR3 is made up of 13 amino acids. Trimming cost V 4 bases and J 7 bases, with 14 bases left between them. CDR3 nucleotides: TGCGCCAGCAGCCCGGGGAATTGGAGTGGCTACACCTTC. It codes for CASSPGNWSGYTF. Together with reference TRBV5-1 and TRBJ1-2, the CDR3 gives the full variable domain: KAGVTQTPRYLIKTRGQQVTLSCSPISGHRSVSWYQQTPGQGLQFLFEYFSETQRNKGNFPGRFSGRQFSNSRSEMNVSTLELGDSALYLCASSPGNWSGYTFGSGTRLTVV.

This chain uses TRBV28 with TRBJ1-2, with a tentative D call TRBD1 (5 bases). The CDR3 runs 17 residues. Trimming removed 2 bases at V and 5 bases at J, with 21 bases between. Germline CDR1 and CDR2: MDHEN and SYDVKM. The CDR3 DNA reads TGTGCCAGCAGTTTACCCGAAGGGGTTAGGGCCCCTTATGGCTACACCTTC. It encodes CASSLPEGVRAPYGYTF.

The CDR3 sequence is CASVSRDGYGYTF. CDR3 sequence (DNA): TGTGCCAGCGTGTCGCGGGACGGCTATGGCTACACCTTC. The chain uses TRBV7-9 and TRBJ1-2; weak D call: TRBD1 (5 bases). The CDR3 extends over 13 amino acids. Germline values: CDR1 SEHNR, CDR2 FQNEAQ (reference sequence). Trimming took 8 bases from V and 4 from J, leaving 14 bases between them.

Only one count was recorded for this clonotype. V usage is TRBV6-2 or TRBV6-3 and J usage is TRBJ2-6; 10 positions match TRBD1. The germline CDR1 and CDR2 sequences are MNHEY and SVGEGT. Trimming cost V 2 bases and J 2 bases; bases outside gene matches: 3. The CDR3 runs 17 residues. CDR3 nucleotide sequence: TGTGCCAGCAGTTACGCGACAGGGGGCGCTGGGGCCAACGTCCTGACTTTC. This sequence encodes CASSYATGGAGANVLTF.

The chain couples TRBV5-1 to TRBJ1-2; D uncertain. V lost 0 bases, J lost 5 bases, and 8 bases lay in between. The CDR3 has 13 amino acids. Germline V gene lookup returns CDR1 SGHRS and CDR2 YFSETQ. This CDR3 is CASSLVSFYGYTF. The CDR3 nucleotides read TGCGCCAGCAGCTTGGTATCCTTTTATGGCTACACCTTC.

This chain joins TRBV29-1 and TRBJ2-5, with 8 nucleotides matching TRBD2. V trimming: 4 bases; J trimming: 4 bases; junction bases outside the gene matches: 8. Germline V CDR1 and CDR2: SQVTM, ANQGSEA. The CDR3 extends over 14 amino acids. CDR3 bases: TGCAGCGTTGCCAGGACTAGCTTAGGAGAGACCCAGTACTTC. It translates to CSVARTSLGETQYF.

This chain connects TRBV2 to TRBJ1-2, with 10 bases identical to TRBD1. Losses at the gene ends were 6 bases for V and 7 bases for J; bases not matched to a gene: 2. The length of the CDR3 is 12 residues. Germline V gene data show CDR1 as SNHLY and CDR2 as FYNNEI. The DNA of the CDR3 is TGTGCCAGCAGGGGGACAGGGGTTGGCTACACCTTC. Its translation: CASRGTGVGYTF.

CDR3 protein: CASLGGAAADTQYF. The CDR3 nucleotides read TGTGCCAGCCTGGGGGGGGCCGCGGCGGATACGCAGTATTTT. This chain connects TRBV2 to TRBJ2-3; a weak D match, TRBD2 (7 bases). The CDR3 runs 14 residues. The V and J ends lost 8 bases and 6 bases respectively, with 18 bases between them. Germline values: CDR1 SNHLY, CDR2 FYNNEI. Complete variable domain (other parts from reference TRBV2 and TRBJ2-3): EPEVTQTPSHQVTQMGQEVILRCVPISNHLYFYWYRQILGQKVEFLVSFYNNEISEKSEIFDDQFSVERPDGSNFTLKIRSTKLEDSAMYFCASLGGAAADTQYFGPGTRLTVL.

The rearrangement links TRBV2 to TRBJ1-6, with D unclear. Trimming cost V 2 bases and J 5 bases, with 10 bases left between them. The V gene's germline CDR1 is SNHLY and CDR2 FYNNEI. The CDR3 sequence is 15 residues long. The CDR3 spells CASSEPGRDNSPLHF. The CDR3 nucleotides read TGTGCCAGCAGTGAACCCGGGCGGGATAATTCACCCCTCCACTTT.